A single sample is the source of the 9 T cell receptor beta chains below, sequenced in a study of blood T cell repertoires in COVID-19. Clones were read by immunoSEQ multiplex PCR, and TCRdb kept only the in-frame ones, dropping some. The table shows about 150,000 clones, with roughly three quarters occurring only once. Sequencing used peripheral blood. The receptors come from a man aged 55-75 years with acute or convalescent COVID-19.

The J gene is TRBJ2-1, the V gene TRBV6-5, with D possibly matching TRBD1 (7 bases). The CDR3 spans 15 residues. Germline values: CDR1 MNHEY, CDR2 SVGAGI. V shed 5 bases and J shed 7 bases, with 18 bases lying between them. DNA of the CDR3: TGTGCCAGCAGTCCCACGGAGGGGGCGGTAAATGAGCAGTTCTTC. It translates to CASSPTEGAVNEQFF.

The rearrangement uses TRBV9 and TRBJ2-1; D is perhaps TRBD2 (5 bases). The CDR3 length is 15 residues. Trimming shortened V by 0 bases and J by 3 bases, and 10 bases separated the two germline ends. From germline, CDR1 is SGDLS and CDR2 YYNGEE. This CDR3 reads CASSVETRLYNEQFF. DNA of the CDR3: TGTGCCAGCAGCGTAGAAACTAGACTCTACAATGAGCAGTTCTTC.

This clone was recorded once. The chain links TRBV5-1 to TRBJ2-3; TRBD2 matches at 9 bases. This CDR3 has 16 amino acids. The V segment lost 1 base and the J segment 0 bases; nucleotides outside the gene matches: 3. The germline V gene has CDR1 SGHRS and CDR2 YFSETQ. The CDR3: CASSLMAGGSTDTQYF. CDR3 in DNA: TGCGCCAGCAGCTTGATGGCGGGAGGGAGCACAGATACGCAGTATTTT.

This clone was observed a single time. This chain uses TRBV5-1 with TRBJ1-6; a possible D gene is TRBD1 (6 bases). The V gene lost 4 bases and the J gene lost 10 bases, with 18 bases spanning the gap. Germline CDR1 and CDR2: SGHRS and YFSETQ. The CDR3 covers 15 residues. The CDR3 nucleotides are TGCGCCAGCAGCACCGAACAGGGAGCATTGTCACCCCTCCACTTT. Protein product: CASSTEQGALSPLHF.

The chain combines TRBV9 with TRBJ2-5; TRBD2 is a possible D gene (6 bases). Germline V lookup: CDR1 SGDLS, CDR2 YYNGEE. The CDR3 sequence is 14 residues long. V lost 4 bases and J 4 bases, leaving 14 bases between the germline ends. DNA of the CDR3: TGTGCCAGCAGCCAGACTAGTTCGGGAGAGACCCAGTACTTC. Protein product: CASSQTSSGETQYF. The full variable domain, rest sourced from reference TRBV9 and TRBJ2-5, is DSGVTQTPKHLITATGQRVTLRCSPRSGDLSVYWYQQSLDQGLQFLIQYYNGEERAKGNILERFSAQQFPDLHSELNLSSLELGDSALYFCASSQTSSGETQYFGPGTRLLVL.

DNA for the CDR3: TGCGCCAGCAGCTTGGAGGTGGCGGCTATCACAGATACGCAGTATTTT. Its translation: CASSLEVAAITDTQYF. The V and J genes are TRBV5-1 and TRBJ2-3; D not certain. This CDR3 spans 16 amino acids. Germline loops: CDR1 SGHRS, CDR2 YFSETQ. Trimming cost V 0 bases and J 2 bases, with 13 bases left between them.

DNA for the CDR3: TGTGCCAGCAGCCAAGATCACAGGTCTACCTACGAGCAGTACTTC. It specifies CASSQDHRSTYEQYF. The gene calls are TRBV3-1 (or the pseudogene TRBV3-2) and TRBJ2-7; weak D call: TRBD1 (5 bases). The CDR3 covers 15 residues. The germline CDR1 and CDR2 sequences are LGHDT and YNNKEL (reference sequence). V dropped 0 bases and J dropped 2 bases, with 11 bases sitting between them.

This chain connects TRBV6-5 to TRBJ1-1, with TRBD1 identical over 8 bases. There are 11 residues in the CDR3. CDR1 is MNHEY and CDR2 is SVGAGI in the germline V gene. V dropped 8 bases and J dropped 6; count of bases not matched to a gene: 2. CDR3: CASDRGPEAFF. DNA of the CDR3: TGTGCCAGCGACAGGGGTCCTGAAGCTTTCTTT.

This chain uses TRBV5-1 with TRBJ1-5; the D is unclear. Germline V CDR1 and CDR2: SGHRS, YFSETQ. The V gene lost 0 bases and the J gene lost 4 bases, with 11 bases spanning the gap. The CDR3 extends over 15 amino acids. The CDR3 nucleotides read TGCGCCAGCAGCTTGGGTACACAGATTAATCAGCCCCAGCATTTT. Translated: CASSLGTQINQPQHF.